Listed here are 29 T cell receptor beta chains from one sample, sequenced in a study of human T cells and chemical hapten exposure. Time point defined: healthy volunteer bleed at 6 weeks. The template was total RNA from unfractionated whole blood. TCRdb re-called the RACE reads with MiXCR, one entry per CDR3 protein. The sample comprises 65,000 or so distinct CDR3 sequences, around 6.3% of which are singletons, and around 3.4% rests with the top ten. The sequenced sample was whole blood. These TCRs come from a female donor in good health. Some clones in this sample may be carry-over from other donors' samples.

This clonotype was found many times. This chain joins TRBV15 and TRBJ1-1, with D possibly matching TRBD1 (5 bases). There are 10 residues in the CDR3. Germline assignment: CDR1 LNHNV and CDR2 YYDKDF (reference sequence). The germline V and J ends were trimmed by 9 bases and 5 bases, with 7 bases remaining between them. The CDR3 sequence: CATGDTEAFF. DNA for the CDR3: TGTGCCACGGGGGATACTGAAGCTTTCTTT.

The chain carries TRBV27 and TRBJ1-1; D is possibly TRBD1 (6 bases). The CDR3 is made up of 17 amino acids. Germline V gene lookup returns CDR1 MNHEY and CDR2 SMNVEV (reference sequence). The V gene lost 0 bases and the J gene lost 4 bases, with 18 bases spanning the gap. The CDR3 sequence is CASSLSGTTAWGTEAFF. The CDR3 nucleotides are TGTGCCAGCAGTTTATCCGGGACAACCGCGTGGGGCACTGAAGCTTTCTTT.

This clonotype occurred many times. The rearrangement uses TRBV10-3 and TRBJ2-6; TRBD2 is a possible D gene (6 bases). Per germline, CDR1 ENHRY and CDR2 SYGVKD. This CDR3 contains 16 residues. Trimming removed 0 bases at V and 3 bases at J, with 9 bases between. The CDR3 here is CAISESEGIGANVLTF. The DNA of the CDR3 is TGTGCCATCAGTGAGTCGGAGGGCATTGGGGCCAACGTCCTGACTTTC.

This clonotype was observed a few times. The J gene is TRBJ2-7, the V gene TRBV28, with TRBD2 identical over 11 bases. This CDR3 has 14 residues. Per germline, CDR1 MDHEN and CDR2 SYDVKM. Germline trimming cut 4 bases from V and 5 bases from J; bases unmatched to any gene: 4. CDR3 sequence reads: CASSSSGRRNEQYF. CDR3 DNA sequence: TGTGCCAGCAGTTCTAGCGGGAGGAGAAACGAGCAGTACTTC.

This clonotype was detected ten times or more. CDR3 sequence: CASSLTTSHTDTQYF. The DNA for the CDR3 is TGTGCCAGCAGCTTAACGACCTCGCACACAGATACGCAGTATTTT. This chain joins TRBV7-6 and TRBJ2-3; D uncertain. V lost 2 bases and J 2 bases, leaving 11 bases between the germline ends. There are 15 residues in the CDR3. From germline, CDR1 is SGHVS and CDR2 FNYEAQ.

At least ten counts were recorded for this clonotype. The chain is built from TRBV11-2 and TRBJ2-5; 7 bases fit TRBD2. The CDR3 totals 14 residues. Germline-derived CDR1 and CDR2 are SGHAT and FQNNGV. Germline trimming cut 5 bases from V and 5 bases from J; bases unmatched to any gene: 8. CDR3: CASSGRTRSETQYF. CDR3 in DNA: TGTGCCAGCAGCGGGAGGACTAGGAGCGAGACCCAGTACTTC.

The J gene is TRBJ2-7, the V gene TRBV11-2; 11 nucleotides agree with TRBD2. This CDR3 is built from 16 residues. The V segment lost 4 bases and the J segment 7 bases; nucleotides outside the gene matches: 12. Germline V gene data show CDR1 as SGHAT and CDR2 as FQNNGV. The CDR3 protein is CASSSTPLAGAKEQYF. Here the CDR3 DNA reads TGTGCCAGCAGCTCGACCCCACTAGCGGGAGCAAAAGAGCAGTACTTC.

The chain carries TRBV11-2 and TRBJ2-7; D is uncertain. V was trimmed by 4 bases and J by 7 bases, leaving 17 bases between them. Germline CDR1 is SGHAT and CDR2 is FQNNGV. CDR3 length: 14 amino acids. The CDR3 spells CASSSMGPAGEQYF. The CDR3 DNA sequence: TGTGCCAGCAGCTCGATGGGCCCTGCTGGGGAGCAGTACTTC. Together with reference TRBV11-2 and TRBJ2-7, the CDR3 gives the full variable domain: EAGVAQSPRYKIIEKRQSVAFWCNPISGHATLYWYQQILGQGPKLLIQFQNNGVVDDSQLPKDRFSAERLKGVDSTLKIQPAKLEDSAVYLCASSSMGPAGEQYFGPGTRLTVT.

This clonotype was recorded at least ten times. The rearrangement joins TRBV2 to TRBJ1-5, with 7 bases fitting TRBD1. The V and J ends lost 4 bases and 5 bases, in that order; junction bases with no gene match: 8. The CDR3 sequence is 15 residues long. CDR1 SNHLY and CDR2 FYNNEI come from the germline V gene. The CDR3 DNA is TGTGCCAGCAGTGGCACAGGGGAATCTTATCAGCCCCAGCATTTT. Its translation: CASSGTGESYQPQHF. The variable domain in full, with the rest retrieved from reference TRBV2 and TRBJ1-5, is EPEVTQTPSHQVTQMGQEVILRCVPISNHLYFYWYRQILGQKVEFLVSFYNNEISEKSEIFDDQFSVERPDGSNFTLKIRSTKLEDSAMYFCASSGTGESYQPQHFGDGTRLSIL.

This clonotype turned up a few times. The chain couples TRBV20-1 to TRBJ1-6, with 8 nucleotides matching TRBD1. This CDR3 spans 15 amino acids. CDR1 is DFQATT and CDR2 is SNEGSKA in the germline V gene (reference sequence). Trimming cost V 0 bases and J 7 bases; bases outside gene matches: 5. CDR3: CSAREGDRRNSPLHF. Written as DNA, the CDR3 is TGCAGTGCTAGAGAGGGGGACAGGCGCAATTCACCCCTCCACTTT.

This clonotype was recorded many times. The V and J genes are TRBV6-6 and TRBJ1-2; D is uncertain. Trimming removed 4 bases at V and 0 bases at J, with 15 bases between. The CDR3 has 16 amino acids. The germline gives CDR1 MNHNY, CDR2 SVGAGI (reference sequence). The CDR3: CASSWEIPLANYGYTF. DNA of the CDR3: TGTGCCAGCAGTTGGGAAATACCTTTAGCTAACTATGGCTACACCTTC.

The chain employs TRBV5-1 and TRBJ1-1; the D gene is possibly TRBD1 (6 bases). The V end lost 4 bases, the J end lost 7 bases, and 14 bases lay between the germline ends. The germline V gene has CDR1 SGHRS and CDR2 YFSETQ. This CDR3 region has 13 residues. CDR3 region: CASSPGHGYEAFF. CDR3 DNA: TGCGCCAGCAGCCCGGGACACGGATATGAAGCTTTCTTT. Variable domain in full (rest from reference TRBV5-1 and TRBJ1-1): KAGVTQTPRYLIKTRGQQVTLSCSPISGHRSVSWYQQTPGQGLQFLFEYFSETQRNKGNFPGRFSGRQFSNSRSEMNVSTLELGDSALYLCASSPGHGYEAFFGQGTRLTVV.

This clonotype was recorded at least ten times. The chain is built from TRBV7-2 and TRBJ2-4, with D uncertain. In germline, CDR1 is SGHTA, CDR2 FQGNSA. This CDR3 has 15 amino acids. Between the trimmed V and J ends, which lost 1 base and 0 bases, there was a span of 7 bases. CDR3 DNA: TGTGCCAGCAGCTTAGAGGCAGTAGCCAAAAACATTCAGTACTTC. Protein sequence: CASSLEAVAKNIQYF.

CDR3 nucleotide sequence: TGTGCCAGTACCAAAACGGGACTAGCGGGAGACAATGAGCAGTTCTTC. It specifies CASTKTGLAGDNEQFF. J is TRBJ2-1 and V is TRBV19; 14 positions match TRBD2. V shed 7 bases, J shed 5 bases, and the junction held 7 bases outside the gene matches. The CDR3 runs 16 residues. Germline V gene data show CDR1 as LNHDA and CDR2 as SQIVND (reference sequence).

V and J are TRBV18 and TRBJ2-4; no definite D call. The V end was cut by 0 bases, the J end by 0 bases, with 6 bases between. CDR1 is KGHSH and CDR2 is LQKENI in the germline V gene. CDR3 size: 15 residues. CDR3 in DNA: TGTGCCAGCTCACCACCGAACACAGCCAAAAACATTCAGTACTTC. The encoded protein is CASSPPNTAKNIQYF.

This clonotype was detected many times. The chain joins TRBV20-1 to TRBJ1-3; D is undetermined. The germline V and J ends were trimmed by 7 bases and 2 bases, with 6 bases remaining between them. In germline, CDR1 is DFQATT, CDR2 SNEGSKA (reference sequence). This CDR3 has 11 amino acids. In DNA, the CDR3 is TGCAGTGTTGTACCTGGAAACACCATATATTTT. This codes for CSVVPGNTIYF.

This clonotype was detected a few times. V is TRBV20-1 and J is TRBJ2-3, with 13 bases fitting TRBD2. The CDR3 consists of 14 residues. With V trimmed by 5 bases and J by 7 bases, 6 bases remained unmatched. CDR1 is DFQATT, CDR2 SNEGSKA, per germline (reference sequence). The DNA of the CDR3 is TGCAGTGCTGCCGGGACTAGCGGGATAAATACGCAGTATTTT. Its protein is CSAAGTSGINTQYF.

This clonotype was seen many times. The V gene is TRBV6-4, the J gene TRBJ2-1; D not certain. Trimming took 2 bases from V and 7 from J, leaving 9 bases between them. The germline gives CDR1 MRHNA, CDR2 SNTAGT. The CDR3 covers 13 residues. The CDR3 nucleotides read TGTGCCAGCAGTGACATTGGATTGAATGAGCAGTTCTTC. It is translated as CASSDIGLNEQFF.

This clonotype was seen just once. A much larger clonotype is one base distant, so this may be a read error. The chain links TRBV6-6 to TRBJ1-1, with D hard to call. The CDR3 length is 12 residues. The germline CDR1 and CDR2 sequences are MNHNY and SVGAGI (reference sequence). The CDR3 DNA reads TGTGGCAGCAGCCCCCCCGGATCCACGGCTTTCTTT. Protein: CGSSPPGSTAFF.

This clonotype has ten or more counts. The chain combines TRBV6-1 with TRBJ2-2, with D tentatively TRBD1 or TRBD2 (6 bases each). Trimming cost V 1 base and J 6 bases, with 12 bases left between them. Germline V CDR1 and CDR2: MNHNS, SASEGT. The CDR3 is made up of 15 amino acids. The CDR3 loop reads CASSEEEGVAGELFF. CDR3 coding DNA: TGTGCCAGCAGTGAAGAGGAGGGGGTGGCCGGGGAGCTGTTTTTT.

This clonotype was found a few times. The V gene is TRBV5-1, the J gene TRBJ1-4; D is uncertain. This CDR3 has 14 residues. Per germline, CDR1 SGHRS and CDR2 YFSETQ. With 1 base removed from V and 0 bases from J, the gap between germline ends came to 4 bases. The CDR3, as DNA: TGCGCCAGCAGCTTGCAGTCAACTAATGAAAAACTGTTTTTT. Residues: CASSLQSTNEKLFF.

The chain joins TRBV20-1 to TRBJ1-5; TRBD1 matches 8 bases. Germline V CDR1 and CDR2: DFQATT, SNEGSKA (reference sequence). This CDR3 has 12 amino acids. Trimming at V came to 5 bases and at J to 6 bases, leaving 3 bases not matched to a gene. This CDR3 is CSAGTGGQPQHF. The CDR3 coding sequence is TGCAGTGCTGGAACAGGGGGTCAGCCCCAGCATTTT.

This clonotype was found a few times. The chain combines TRBV30 with TRBJ2-7, with D perhaps matching TRBD2 (5 bases). Trimming shortened V by 2 bases and J by 3 bases, and 11 bases separated the two germline ends. There are 13 residues in the CDR3. Germline assignment: CDR1 GTSNPN and CDR2 SVGIG (reference sequence). CDR3 bases: TGTGCCTGGAGTCGGGGAGTCGTCTACGAGCAGTACTTC. Residues: CAWSRGVVYEQYF.

Many counts were recorded for this clonotype. V usage is TRBV7-9 and J usage is TRBJ2-7; TRBD2 aligns across 9 bases. Trimming took 2 bases from V and 2 from J; bases not matched to a gene: 4. Germline loops: CDR1 SEHNR, CDR2 FQNEAQ (reference sequence). CDR3 length: 15 residues. The CDR3 nucleotides are TGTGCCAGCAGCTTAAGAGCGGGAGGAGCCTACGAGCAGTACTTC. Translating gives CASSLRAGGAYEQYF.

This clonotype was found many times. The chain recombines TRBV7-2 with TRBJ2-3; the D gene could be TRBD1 or TRBD2 (5 bases each). Trimming shortened V by 6 bases and J by 2 bases, and 12 bases separated the two germline ends. Germline loops: CDR1 SGHTA, CDR2 FQGNSA. The CDR3 has 14 residues. The CDR3 loop is CASRPGRSTDTQYF. DNA for the CDR3: TGTGCCAGCAGACCGGGACGGTCCACAGATACGCAGTATTTT.

This clonotype appeared a few times. V is TRBV6-1 and J is TRBJ1-3, with no clear D. Germline V gives CDR1 MNHNS, CDR2 SASEGT. Trimming took 0 bases from V and 10 from J, leaving 7 bases between them. The CDR3 extends over 12 amino acids. The DNA of the CDR3 is TGTGCCAGCAGTGAAGCAGTCTCAACCATATATTTT. Its translation is CASSEAVSTIYF.

In this sample, this clonotype turned up many times. V gene TRBV5-1 combines with J gene TRBJ2-3; D gene ambiguous. Germline CDR1 SGHRS, CDR2 YFSETQ. The CDR3 contains 14 residues. The V gene lost 3 bases and the J gene lost 3 bases, with 11 bases spanning the gap. In nucleotides, the CDR3 is TGCGCCAGCAGCTGGAGCCTAGTAACAGATACGCAGTATTTT. It codes for CASSWSLVTDTQYF. Together with reference TRBV5-1 and TRBJ2-3, the CDR3 gives the full variable domain: KAGVTQTPRYLIKTRGQQVTLSCSPISGHRSVSWYQQTPGQGLQFLFEYFSETQRNKGNFPGRFSGRQFSNSRSEMNVSTLELGDSALYLCASSWSLVTDTQYFGPGTRLTVL.

This clonotype was counted only a few times. The V and J genes are TRBV20-1 and TRBJ2-3; D is perhaps TRBD1 (6 bases). Germline lookup yields CDR1 DFQATT and CDR2 SNEGSKA (reference sequence). V was pared by 0 bases and J by 2 bases, with 15 bases between. The CDR3 totals 16 residues. The CDR3 region is CSARDRHRDTTDTQYF. For the CDR3, the DNA is TGCAGTGCTAGAGATCGACACAGGGATACCACAGATACGCAGTATTTT.

This clonotype was seen a handful of times. This chain joins TRBV27 and TRBJ1-5, with D unresolved. This CDR3 comprises 17 residues. The V end was cut by 2 bases, the J end by 0 bases, with 14 bases between. The germline V gene has CDR1 MNHEY and CDR2 SMNVEV (reference sequence). The CDR3 DNA reads as TGTGCCAGCAGTTTAGGTGTTCCACTCTATAGCAATCAGCCCCAGCATTTT. This encodes CASSLGVPLYSNQPQHF.